The 24 T cell receptor beta chains below were found in one sample sequenced in a study of T cells in Graves' hyperthyroidism and ophthalmopathy. Amplified regions were TCR beta CDR3 sequences from RNA transcripts. The TCR CDR3 was amplified in a first-round RT-PCR using the HTBI primer set. TCRdb called the multiplex PCR reads again in MiXCR, with one record for every CDR3 protein. The sample holds some 500,000 distinct CDR3 sequences; approximately 25% are singletons and the top ten take about 11%. Sequenced sample: blood. These receptors all stem from a woman aged 25 to 39 with Graves' ophthalmopathy.

This clonotype was seen repeatedly, ten times or more. V usage is TRBV6-4 and J usage is TRBJ2-2, with 9 bases lining up with TRBD2. V gave up 4 bases and J gave up 3 bases; unmatched junction bases: 0. The germline V gene encodes CDR1 MRHNA and CDR2 SNTAGT. The CDR3 has 14 amino acids. CDR3 nucleotides: TGTGCCAGCAGTGTAGCGGGGGACACCGGGGAGCTGTTTTTT. As protein: CASSVAGDTGELFF.

This clonotype was seen at least ten times. V and J are TRBV3-1 and TRBJ2-5, with a tentative D call TRBD2 (6 bases). The ends were cut back, 4 bases at V and 4 bases at J, with 13 bases in the middle. Germline lookup yields CDR1 LGHDT and CDR2 YNNKEL (reference sequence). CDR3 length: 14 residues. CDR3: CASSPNAEGETQYF. For the CDR3, the DNA is TGTGCCAGCAGCCCAAACGCGGAGGGAGAGACCCAGTACTTC.

The chain combines TRBV6-2 or TRBV6-3 with TRBJ2-2; the D gene is possibly TRBD2 (5 bases). CDR3 size: 15 residues. Germline V CDR1 and CDR2: MNHEY, SVGEGT. Trimming left V 2 bases short and J 6 bases short, with 13 bases between. The CDR3, as DNA: TGTGCCAGCAGTTACGAGGGCAGGCTTTCCGGGGAGCTGTTTTTT. This codes for CASSYEGRLSGELFF.

The chain joins TRBV5-1 to TRBJ1-1, with TRBD1 matching 7 bases. V shed 0 bases and J 8 bases; nucleotides not matched to a gene: 4. CDR1 is SGHRS and CDR2 is YFSETQ in the germline V gene. The CDR3 has 13 residues. CDR3 sequence: CASSLAGGHEAFF. Written as DNA, the CDR3 is TGCGCCAGCAGCTTGGCAGGGGGACACGAAGCTTTCTTT.

This clonotype occurred a few times. The V call is TRBV6-1, the J call TRBJ2-7; no clear D. This CDR3 is built from 12 residues. CDR1 is MNHNS and CDR2 is SASEGT in the germline V gene. Trimming removed 0 bases at V and 5 bases at J, with 5 bases between. CDR3 sequence reads: CASSEAVHEQYF. The CDR3 DNA is TGTGCCAGCAGTGAAGCAGTCCACGAGCAGTACTTC.

V gene TRBV7-3 combines with J gene TRBJ2-2; D ambiguous. The germline V gene encodes CDR1 SGHTA and CDR2 FQGTGA. The CDR3 is 15 residues long. The V and J ends lost 4 bases and 6 bases respectively, with 15 bases between them. The CDR3 DNA is TGTGCCAGCAGCTCATCTTCGGACGGCGCCGGGGAGCTGTTTTTT. Translation: CASSSSSDGAGELFF.

The chain has TRBV3-1 and TRBJ2-5; tentative D call: TRBD2 (6 bases). CDR1 LGHDT and CDR2 YNNKEL come from the germline V gene (reference sequence). Trimming removed 4 bases at V and 5 bases at J, with 14 bases between. The CDR3 has 14 amino acids. The CDR3 nucleotides read TGTGCCAGCAGCCGCTCTAGCGTGCTGGAGACCCAGTACTTC. It yields the protein CASSRSSVLETQYF.

This clonotype is a singleton in its sample. The rearrangement links TRBV2 to TRBJ1-1; 10 bases align to TRBD1. This CDR3 spans 15 amino acids. V lost 8 bases and J lost 5; bases outside the gene matches: 11. The germline V gene has CDR1 SNHLY and CDR2 FYNNEI. The CDR3 bases are TGTGCCAGCCCTGAGACCGGGACAGGGGCGACTGAAGCTTTCTTT. Encoded protein: CASPETGTGATEAFF.

For this clonotype: The germline gene is not matched at one end of the junction; a read error may be the cause. This sequence joins TRBV10-3 and TRBJ1-1, with D perhaps TRBD1 (6 bases). The CDR3 consists of 15 residues. Germline values: CDR1 ENHRY, CDR2 SYGVKD. The CDR3 sequence is CASSEFDRLNTEAFF. CDR3 in DNA: TGTGCCAGCAGTGAGTTCGACAGGTTGAACACTGAAGCTTTCTTT.

This clonotype has just a few counts. The gene calls are TRBV15 and TRBJ2-2; D is uncertain. V dropped 0 bases and J dropped 2 bases, with 4 bases sitting between them. Germline lookup yields CDR1 LNHNV and CDR2 YYDKDF (reference sequence). CDR3 size: 14 residues. The CDR3 nucleotides read TGTGCCACCAGCAGAGATGGAAACACCGGGGAGCTGTTTTTT. This gives the protein CATSRDGNTGELFF.

J is TRBJ1-1 and V is TRBV7-9; D is perhaps TRBD1 (6 bases). Germline values: CDR1 SEHNR, CDR2 FQNEAQ (reference sequence). The CDR3 has 14 amino acids. V lost 5 bases, J lost 7 bases, and 17 bases lay in between. In DNA form, the CDR3 reads TGTGCCAGCAGCATACCCGGGACAAATATTGAAGCTTTCTTT. It is translated as CASSIPGTNIEAFF.

This clonotype was observed many times. The chain joins TRBV4-2 to TRBJ2-5; 8 positions agree with TRBD2. Germline V gene sequence: CDR1 LGHNA, CDR2 YNFKEQ. V trimming: 4 bases; J trimming: 1 base; junction bases outside the gene matches: 8. The CDR3 consists of 16 residues. CDR3 in amino acids: CASSRTSGDLQETQYF. CDR3 in DNA: TGTGCCAGCAGCCGTACTAGCGGAGACCTCCAAGAGACCCAGTACTTC.

Ten or more counts support this clonotype. This sequence joins TRBV30 and TRBJ2-7; D may be TRBD1 (5 bases). V lost 2 bases, J lost 6 bases, and 11 bases lay in between. There are 12 residues in the CDR3. Germline V CDR1 and CDR2: GTSNPN, SVGIG (reference sequence). The CDR3 DNA reads as TGTGCCTGGAGTCCAGGGTCATCCGAGCAGTACTTC. It codes for CAWSPGSSEQYF.

The sample holds many counts of this clonotype. This chain joins TRBV7-9 and TRBJ1-5; no clear D gene. The V end lost 2 bases, the J end lost 6 bases, and 8 bases lay between the germline ends. The CDR3 contains 13 residues. From germline, CDR1 is SEHNR and CDR2 FQNEAQ (reference sequence). The CDR3 DNA sequence: TGTGCCAGCAGCTTATCCCAAGCTCAGCCCCAGCATTTT. Translation: CASSLSQAQPQHF.

This clonotype was seen repeatedly, ten times or more. The CDR3 nucleotides read TGCAGCGTTGAAGTTTGGGGACAGGGTGACTATGGCTACACCTTC. It specifies CSVEVWGQGDYGYTF. The V and J genes are TRBV29-1 and TRBJ1-2, with 9 nucleotides matching TRBD1. With V trimmed by 1 base and J by 3 bases, 6 bases remained unmatched. Per germline, CDR1 SQVTM and CDR2 ANQGSEA. CDR3 length equals 15 residues.

This chain connects TRBV19 to TRBJ2-7; D is possibly TRBD2 (5 bases). The CDR3 contains 12 residues. Trimming cost V 6 bases and J 5 bases, with 11 bases left between them. CDR1 and CDR2 from the germline V gene are LNHDA and SQIVND (reference sequence). For the CDR3, the DNA is TGTGCCAGTAGAGGGTCGGGAAACGAGCAGTACTTC. Its translation: CASRGSGNEQYF.

This clonotype has a count of ten or more. Germline is not matched at one junction end, which may reflect a read error. The rearrangement joins TRBV7-9 to TRBJ2-2; possibly TRBD1 for D (5 bases). CDR3 length: 13 residues. Per the germline V gene, CDR1 is SEHNR and CDR2 is FQNEAQ (reference sequence). CDR3 coding DNA: TGTGCCAGCAGCGTAGCAAGGGGCGGGGAGCTGTTTTTT. Translation: CASSVARGGELFF.

The rearrangement joins TRBV7-6 to TRBJ1-1; possible D gene TRBD1, 5 bases. This CDR3 is 17 amino acids long. The ends were cut back, 5 bases at V and 0 bases at J, with 19 bases in the middle. Germline CDR1 SGHVS, CDR2 FNYEAQ. The CDR3 loop is CASSPPAGHTMNTEAFF. CDR3 DNA: TGTGCCAGCAGCCCCCCGGCAGGACACACCATGAACACTGAAGCTTTCTTT. Combining the CDR3 with reference TRBV7-6 and TRBJ1-1 gives the whole variable domain GAGVSQSPRYKVTKRGQDVALRCDPISGHVSLYWYRQALGQGPEFLTYFNYEAQQDKSGLPNDRFSAERPEGSISTLTIQRTEQRDSAMYRCASSPPAGHTMNTEAFFGQGTRLTVV.

This clonotype was counted at least ten times. The chain is built from TRBV6-5 and TRBJ1-2; D uncertain. The CDR3 totals 16 residues. CDR1 MNHEY and CDR2 SVGAGI come from the germline V gene. V was clipped by 1 base and J by 0 bases, with 12 bases between them. CDR3 coding DNA: TGTGCCAGCAGTTACTTACAGTCAGCACCTAACTATGGCTACACCTTC. It specifies CASSYLQSAPNYGYTF.

Remarks on this clonotype: At one end, the junction sequence differs from germline, possibly due to a read error. The V gene is TRBV7-9, the J gene TRBJ2-5; possibly TRBD2 for D (5 bases). The CDR3 extends over 14 amino acids. Germline values: CDR1 SEHNR, CDR2 FQNEAQ (reference sequence). The CDR3 DNA reads TGTGCCAGCAGCCGAGCCTACGGGGAAGAGACCAAGTACTTC. It translates to CASSRAYGEETKYF. The entire variable domain, with the rest obtained from reference TRBV7-9 and TRBJ2-5, is as follows: DTGVSQNPRHKITKRGQNVTFRCDPISEHNRLYWYRQTLGQGPEFLTYFQNEAQLEKSRLLSDRFSAERPKGSFSTLEIQRTEQGDSAMYLCASSRAYGEETKYFGPGTRLLVL.

The rearrangement links TRBV4-1 to TRBJ2-7, with D perhaps TRBD2 (5 bases). This CDR3 comprises 13 residues. CDR1 and CDR2 (germline): MGHRA, YSYEKL. Trimming removed 2 bases from V and 6 bases from J, with 11 bases in between. The CDR3 reads CASSQSGKAEQYF. Written as DNA, the CDR3 is TGCGCCAGCAGCCAATCCGGGAAGGCCGAGCAGTACTTC.

The chain carries TRBV7-9 and TRBJ1-1; a weak D match, TRBD1 (5 bases). Germline CDR1 is SEHNR and CDR2 is FQNEAQ (reference sequence). V lost 1 base and J 8 bases, leaving 11 bases between the germline ends. The CDR3 has 13 amino acids. In DNA form, the CDR3 reads TGTGCCAGCAGCTTAGAAGAGGGGATAGAAGCTTTCTTT. Translating gives CASSLEEGIEAFF.

This clonotype was seen a handful of times. The genes are TRBV7-1 and TRBJ1-3; 9 bases are a match to TRBD1. TRBV7-1 belongs to the ORF category, with a function that is uncertain. The CDR3 contains 22 residues. The junction had 21 bases not matched to a gene; V was cut back by 3 bases and J by 0 bases. The CDR3 DNA reads as TGTGCCAGCAGCTCCCGGGAAGGGACAGGGAAATACTGGAGAGACTCTGGAAACACCATATATTTT. This translates into CASSSREGTGKYWRDSGNTIYF.

The chain has TRBV9 and TRBJ2-5; D remains unclear. The CDR3 spans 11 residues. Looked up from germline, CDR1 is SGDLS and CDR2 is YYNGEE. V was clipped by 0 bases and J by 7 bases, with 4 bases between them. CDR3 sequence: CASSVERTQYF. The DNA for the CDR3 is TGTGCCAGCAGCGTAGAACGGACCCAGTACTTC.